These T cell receptor beta chains were read from a single sample in a study of shared clonotypes between healthy human individuals. Clones were sequenced by immunoSEQ multiplex PCR, and TCRdb holds only the in-frame ones, with some missing. The sample holds about 520,000 clones; roughly 80% are singletons and the top ten take roughly 13%. Source material: PBMCs. The receptors originated from a middle-aged woman in good health. Some clones in this sample may be carry-over from other donors' samples. CDR3s include the opening cysteine and the closing phenylalanine or tryptophan. The order of the fields is clone size, D gene, V gene, J gene, CDR3 DNA, CDR3 protein. The D gene is left open where the match is weak. Part of the rows lack a size; the others show once, few, many or a class for expanded clones.

clone size: many; D gene: TRBD2; V gene: TRBV18; J gene: TRBJ2-1; CDR3 DNA: TGTGCCAGCTCACCAGGACTAGCGGGAGCTAATGAGCAGTTCTTC; CDR3 protein: CASSPGLAGANEQFF
clone size: NA; D gene: NA; V gene: TRBV9; J gene: TRBJ2-3; CDR3 DNA: TGTGCCAGCAGCGTAGCGCCCGTAGCGTCCTCTGAGGATACGCAGTATTTT; CDR3 protein: CASSVAPVASSEDTQYF
clone size: NA; D gene: NA; V gene: TRBV30; J gene: TRBJ1-5; CDR3 DNA: TGTGCCTGGAGTGTACAAGGAGAGCAGCCCCAGCATTTT; CDR3 protein: CAWSVQGEQPQHF
clone size: few; D gene: NA; V gene: TRBV5-6; J gene: TRBJ2-7; CDR3 DNA: TGTGCCAGCAGCTTGGGGGGAAGCTCCTACGAGCAGTACTTC; CDR3 protein: CASSLGGSSYEQYF
clone size: once; D gene: NA; V gene: TRBV6-1; J gene: TRBJ2-4; CDR3 DNA: TGTGCCAGCCGGGGCGACATAGCCAAAAACATTCAGTACTTC; CDR3 protein: CASRGDIAKNIQYF
clone size: NA; D gene: NA; V gene: TRBV29-1; J gene: TRBJ1-2; CDR3 DNA: TGCAGCGTGCGGCATTCCTATGGCTACACCTTC; CDR3 protein: CSVRHSYGYTF
clone size: NA; D gene: NA; V gene: TRBV4-2; J gene: TRBJ2-1; CDR3 DNA: TGTGCCAGCAGCCAAGGCCCCCTAGAAGTCAATGAGCAGTTCTTC; CDR3 protein: CASSQGPLEVNEQFF
clone size: NA; D gene: TRBD1; V gene: TRBV28; J gene: TRBJ1-2; CDR3 DNA: TGTGCCAGCAGAACTGGGACAGGGTCTGGCTACACCTTC; CDR3 protein: CASRTGTGSGYTF
clone size: NA; D gene: NA; V gene: TRBV19; J gene: TRBJ1-5; CDR3 DNA: TGTGCCAGTAGTATTGGGCGGGGAAATCAGCCCCAGCATTTT; CDR3 protein: CASSIGRGNQPQHF
clone size: NA; D gene: NA; V gene: TRBV9; J gene: TRBJ2-3; CDR3 DNA: TGTGCCAGCAGCGTACAGGGTCGGGCCGATACGCAGTATTTT; CDR3 protein: CASSVQGRADTQYF
clone size: NA; D gene: TRBD1; V gene: TRBV18; J gene: TRBJ1-4; CDR3 DNA: TGTGCCAGCTCACCCGGGACAGGGGCCGGGGGTGAAAAACTGTTTTTT; CDR3 protein: CASSPGTGAGGEKLFF
clone size: few; D gene: TRBD2; V gene: TRBV6-4; J gene: TRBJ2-1; CDR3 DNA: TGTGCCAGCAGGCCGCCGGGACTAGCGGGAGGGCCCGAGGACAATGAGCAGTTCTTC; CDR3 protein: CASRPPGLAGGPEDNEQFF
clone size: NA; D gene: NA; V gene: TRBV28; J gene: TRBJ2-5; CDR3 DNA: TGTGCCAGCAGCCGTGGGGGCCCTGTGGAGACCCAGTACTTC; CDR3 protein: CASSRGGPVETQYF
clone size: once; D gene: NA; V gene: TRBV7-9; J gene: TRBJ2-2; CDR3 DNA: TGTGCCAGCAGCCACGACACGAACACCGGGGAGCTGTTTTTT; CDR3 protein: CASSHDTNTGELFF